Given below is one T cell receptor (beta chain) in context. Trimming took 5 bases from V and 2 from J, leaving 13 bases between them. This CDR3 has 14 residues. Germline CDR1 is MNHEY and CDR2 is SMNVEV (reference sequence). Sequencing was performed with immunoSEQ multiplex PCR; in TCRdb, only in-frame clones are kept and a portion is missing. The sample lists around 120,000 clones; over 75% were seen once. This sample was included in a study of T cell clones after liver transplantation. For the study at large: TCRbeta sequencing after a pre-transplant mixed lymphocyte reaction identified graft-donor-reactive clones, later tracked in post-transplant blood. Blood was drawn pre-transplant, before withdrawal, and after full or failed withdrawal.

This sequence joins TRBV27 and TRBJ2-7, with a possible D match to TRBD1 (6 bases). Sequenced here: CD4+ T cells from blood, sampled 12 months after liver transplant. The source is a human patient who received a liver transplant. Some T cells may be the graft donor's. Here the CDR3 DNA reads TGTGCCAGCAGTCTCACAGGGCTGGCCTACGAGCAGTACTTC. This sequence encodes CASSLTGLAYEQYF.